A single sample gave rise to the 28 T cell receptor beta chains below, sequenced in a study of blood T cell repertoires in COVID-19. Produced via immunoSEQ multiplex PCR; TCRdb's table is partial and in-frame only. The sample has under 200,000 clones; around four fifths are singletons. Sequenced: peripheral blood. These receptors came from a woman aged 40 to 50 with acute or convalescent COVID-19.

Ten or more counts support this clone. V is TRBV6-5 and J is TRBJ2-2; D is uncertain. Germline-derived CDR1 and CDR2 are MNHEY and SVGAGI. Trimming cost V 0 bases and J 8 bases, with 7 bases left between them. The CDR3 is made up of 13 amino acids. CDR3 sequence reads: CASSYSMQGELFF. The CDR3 bases are TGTGCCAGCAGTTACTCGATGCAGGGGGAGCTGTTTTTT.

V gene TRBV6-6 combines with J gene TRBJ2-3, with D possibly TRBD1 on 6 matching bases. The V gene's germline CDR1 is MNHNY and CDR2 SVGAGI (reference sequence). Trimming removed 6 bases from V and 6 bases from J, with 13 bases in between. The CDR3 length is 13 residues. The CDR3: CASRVGQSDTQYF. The DNA for the CDR3 is TGTGCCAGCAGAGTCGGACAGTCGGATACGCAGTATTTT.

The V gene is TRBV5-6, the J gene TRBJ2-3; TRBD2 matches at 16 bases. Germline values: CDR1 SGHDT, CDR2 YYEEEE. The V gene end was trimmed by 4 bases and the J gene end by 4 bases; junction bases not matched to a gene: 9. The CDR3 is made up of 18 amino acids. The CDR3 region has the DNA TGTGCCAGCAGCCTGGGACTAGCGGGGGGGCCTCGGCCAGATACGCAGTATTTT. It translates to CASSLGLAGGPRPDTQYF.

The rearrangement uses TRBV5-6 and TRBJ1-5; D is possibly TRBD1 (6 bases). V was trimmed by 0 bases and J by 5 bases, leaving 15 bases between them. Germline CDR1 SGHDT, CDR2 YYEEEE. The CDR3 is made up of 16 amino acids. The CDR3 bases are TGTGCCAGCAGCTTGGCCTCAGGGGCAGGGGATCAGCCCCAGCATTTT. Residues: CASSLASGAGDQPQHF.

The gene calls are TRBV4-2 and TRBJ2-3; a possible D gene is TRBD2 (6 bases). Germline CDR1 and CDR2: LGHNA and YNFKEQ. This CDR3 is built from 17 residues. V lost 1 base, J lost 0 bases, and 14 bases lay in between. CDR3 bases: TGTGCCAGCAGCCAAGTTGGGTTAGCGGCTAGCACAGATACGCAGTATTTT. It yields the protein CASSQVGLAASTDTQYF.

On this clone itself: The sample holds other DNA sequences that translate to the same CDR3. The chain has TRBV19 and TRBJ1-5; 8 bases are shared with TRBD1. This CDR3 comprises 14 residues. Germline loops: CDR1 LNHDA, CDR2 SQIVND (reference sequence). Germline trimming cut 5 bases from V and 4 bases from J; bases unmatched to any gene: 4. CDR3 residues: CASSGTGGNQPQHF. For the CDR3, the DNA is TGTGCCAGTAGTGGGACAGGAGGAAATCAGCCCCAGCATTTT.

The chain links TRBV7-2 to TRBJ1-5; D is ambiguous. In germline, CDR1 is SGHTA, CDR2 FQGNSA. The germline V and J ends were trimmed by 4 bases and 0 bases, with 4 bases remaining between them. The CDR3 is 13 amino acids. This CDR3 is CASSSYSNQPQHF. The CDR3 DNA reads TGTGCCAGCAGCTCCTATAGCAATCAGCCCCAGCATTTT.

In its sample, this clone was seen a few times. The chain couples TRBV4-2 to TRBJ1-2, with TRBD1 as a possible D gene (5 bases). The CDR3 contains 15 residues. The V gene lost 4 bases and the J gene lost 2 bases, with 14 bases spanning the gap. Germline-derived CDR1 and CDR2 are LGHNA and YNFKEQ. The CDR3 loop reads CASSPVPDRNYGYTF. As DNA, the CDR3 is TGTGCCAGCAGCCCCGTACCCGACAGAAACTATGGCTACACCTTC.

The chain's CDR3 is CAVHRAPNEKLFF. The DNA of the CDR3 is TGTGCCGTTCACAGGGCTCCGAATGAAAAACTGTTTTTT. The V call is TRBV2, the J call TRBJ1-4; D possibly corresponds to TRBD1 (6 bases). This CDR3 has 13 residues. Germline lookup yields CDR1 SNHLY and CDR2 FYNNEI. V shed 11 bases and J shed 5 bases, with 15 bases lying between them. Combining the CDR3 with reference TRBV2 and TRBJ1-4 gives the whole variable domain EPEVTQTPSHQVTQMGQEVILRCVPISNHLYFYWYRQILGQKVEFLVSFYNNEISEKSEIFDDQFSVERPDGSNFTLKIRSTKLEDSAMYFCAVHRAPNEKLFFGSGTQLSVL.

The table lists this clone with many counts. This rearrangement joins TRBV4-1 to TRBJ1-2, with D unresolved. Trimming removed 5 bases at V and 5 bases at J, with 9 bases between. CDR1 is MGHRA and CDR2 is YSYEKL in the germline V gene. The CDR3 is 12 residues long. The CDR3 DNA reads as TGCGCCAGCAGCTTCGGGAGTTATGGCTACACCTTC. This gives the protein CASSFGSYGYTF.

The rearrangement links TRBV2 to TRBJ1-5; D may be TRBD1 (6 bases). V lost 3 bases, J lost 4 bases, and 10 bases lay in between. Germline CDR1 reads SNHLY; CDR2 reads FYNNEI. The CDR3 runs to 14 residues. This CDR3 is CASSERGGNQPQHF. The CDR3 DNA is TGTGCCAGCAGTGAGAGGGGGGGTAATCAGCCCCAGCATTTT.

The gene calls are TRBV6-5 and TRBJ1-1; the D gene is possibly TRBD1 (6 bases). The germline gives CDR1 MNHEY, CDR2 SVGAGI. This CDR3 is 13 amino acids long. Between the trimmed V and J ends, which lost 7 bases and 8 bases, there was a span of 17 bases. CDR3 region: CASNHGTPREAFF. DNA for the CDR3: TGTGCCAGCAACCACGGGACACCTAGAGAAGCTTTCTTT.

The chain joins TRBV6-5 to TRBJ1-2, with 7 bases aligning to TRBD1. J gave up 11 bases and V 5 bases, and 17 bases lay outside the gene matches. This CDR3 contains 15 residues. Germline CDR1 is MNHEY and CDR2 is SVGAGI. The DNA of the CDR3 is TGTGCCAGCAGTCCACGGACAGGCCCCTTATTAGGATACACCTTC. Its protein product is CASSPRTGPLLGYTF.

The chain recombines TRBV15 with TRBJ1-3; TRBD1 matches at 9 bases. Germline values: CDR1 LNHNV, CDR2 YYDKDF (reference sequence). After removal of 5 bases from V and 2 bases from J, the junction contained 7 bases not matched to a gene. The length of the CDR3 is 16 residues. CDR3 residues: CATSAWDREPGNTIYF. The CDR3 bases are TGTGCCACCAGCGCTTGGGACAGGGAACCTGGAAACACCATATATTTT. The entire variable domain, with the rest obtained from reference TRBV15 and TRBJ1-3, is as follows: DAMVIQNPRYQVTQFGKPVTLSCSQTLNHNVMYWYQQKSSQAPKLLFHYYDKDFNNEADTPDNFQSRRPNTSFCFLDIRSPGLGDTAMYLCATSAWDREPGNTIYFGEGSWLTVV.

J is TRBJ2-7 and V is TRBV10-3; tentatively, D is TRBD2 (6 bases). This CDR3 is 15 amino acids long. Trimming removed 0 bases at V and 1 base at J, with 10 bases between. Germline V CDR1 and CDR2: ENHRY, SYGVKD. The CDR3 loop reads CAISESHGRSYEQYF. The DNA for the CDR3 is TGTGCCATCAGTGAGTCCCACGGGAGATCCTACGAGCAGTACTTC.

This sequence joins TRBV19 and TRBJ1-6, with a weak D call TRBD1 (6 bases). Germline V gene sequence: CDR1 LNHDA, CDR2 SQIVND (reference sequence). Trimming left V 11 bases short and J 10 bases short, with 21 bases between. There are 14 residues in the CDR3. CDR3 bases: TGTGCCGCCGCGGGCCAGGGGTCGGGATCACCCCTCCACTTT. This codes for CAAAGQGSGSPLHF.

This clone was found once. V gene TRBV7-2 combines with J gene TRBJ2-7; D unresolved. The germline V and J ends were trimmed by 1 base and 7 bases, with 8 bases remaining between them. Looked up from germline, CDR1 is SGHTA and CDR2 is FQGNSA. The CDR3 length is 12 residues. The chain's CDR3 is CASSLGTGEQYF. CDR3 coding DNA: TGTGCCAGCAGCTTAGGAACCGGGGAGCAGTACTTC.

V and J are TRBV27 and TRBJ1-1; D unclear. CDR1 is MNHEY, CDR2 SMNVEV, per germline (reference sequence). The CDR3 totals 15 residues. The V end lost 0 bases, the J end lost 0 bases, and 8 bases lay between the germline ends. The CDR3 loop reads CASSLSRHMNTEAFF. The CDR3 bases are TGTGCCAGCAGTTTATCGAGACATATGAACACTGAAGCTTTCTTT.

The rearrangement uses TRBV19 and TRBJ2-6; D is possibly TRBD1 (5 bases). V was trimmed by 5 bases and J by 1 base, leaving 9 bases between them. Germline values: CDR1 LNHDA, CDR2 SQIVND (reference sequence). The CDR3 spans 15 residues. In DNA form, the CDR3 reads TGTGCCAGTAGTCCCTACAGGTCTGGGGCCAACGTCCTGACTTTC. Translating gives CASSPYRSGANVLTF.

DNA for the CDR3: TGTGCCAGCCGTTTAGCGGGGGTTTACAATGAGCAGTTCTTC. Encoded protein: CASRLAGVYNEQFF. This sequence joins TRBV6-5 and TRBJ2-1; 9 bases match TRBD2. With V trimmed by 8 bases and J by 4 bases, 6 bases remained unmatched. This CDR3 is built from 14 residues. CDR1 and CDR2 from the germline V gene are MNHEY and SVGAGI.

The sample holds a few counts of this clone. This chain uses TRBV15 with TRBJ1-2, with 8 positions matching TRBD1. Per the germline V gene, CDR1 is LNHNV and CDR2 is YYDKDF (reference sequence). J was trimmed by 4 bases and V by 4 bases; bases with no gene match: 5. This CDR3 contains 14 residues. The CDR3 loop reads CATSTGGASYGYTF. CDR3 coding DNA: TGTGCCACCAGCACAGGGGGCGCGAGCTATGGCTACACCTTC.

The chain joins TRBV19 to TRBJ1-5; D is possibly TRBD1 (5 bases). This CDR3 region has 14 residues. Germline lookup yields CDR1 LNHDA and CDR2 SQIVND (reference sequence). Deletions cut 5 bases from V and 0 bases from J, with 8 bases between. Here the CDR3 DNA reads TGTGCCAGTAGTGTACAGGTTAGCAATCAGCCCCAGCATTTT. Amino acid sequence: CASSVQVSNQPQHF. Full variable domain (rest looked up from reference TRBV19 and TRBJ1-5): DGGITQSPKYLFRKEGQNVTLSCEQNLNHDAMYWYRQDPGQGLRLIYYSQIVNDFQKGDIAEGYSVSREKKESFPLTVTSAQKNPTAFYLCASSVQVSNQPQHFGDGTRLSIL.

This clone was observed a single time. The chain employs TRBV10-1 and TRBJ2-1; TRBD2 matches 7 bases. Trimming removed 4 bases from V and 9 bases from J; junction bases left unmatched: 0. Germline CDR1 reads WNHNN; CDR2 reads SYGVQD (reference sequence). The length of the CDR3 is 11 residues. CDR3 bases: TGCGCCAGCAGTGGACTAGCTGAGCAGTTCTTC. Its protein is CASSGLAEQFF.

The CDR3 DNA follows: TGTGCCACCAGTGACTCGGTGTATCAGCCCCAGCATTTT. This encodes CATSDSVYQPQHF. The V gene is TRBV24-1, the J gene TRBJ1-5; D is ambiguous. Germline CDR1 is KGHDR and CDR2 is SFDVKD. This CDR3 contains 13 residues. V lost 4 bases and J 5 bases, leaving 8 bases between the germline ends.

The J gene is TRBJ1-5, the V gene TRBV15; D perhaps matches TRBD1 (6 bases). CDR1 and CDR2 (germline): LNHNV, YYDKDF (reference sequence). The CDR3 totals 13 residues. Between the trimmed V and J ends, which lost 0 bases and 9 bases, there was a span of 9 bases. Here the CDR3 reads CATSRDAGAPQHF. The CDR3 DNA sequence: TGTGCCACCAGCAGAGATGCAGGGGCGCCCCAGCATTTT.

This chain links TRBV2 with TRBJ2-2, with 8 positions matching TRBD2. Germline loops: CDR1 SNHLY, CDR2 FYNNEI. The CDR3 runs 14 residues. V lost 8 bases and J lost 3; bases outside the gene matches: 5. For the CDR3, the DNA is TGTGCCAGCCGGGGGGGGTCGTACACCGGGGAGCTGTTTTTT. Its protein is CASRGGSYTGELFF.

Of note for this clone: The same CDR3 is also encoded by other DNA sequences in this sample. The rearrangement links TRBV7-8 to TRBJ1-1; D possibly corresponds to TRBD1 (5 bases). V lost 3 bases and J 4 bases, leaving 12 bases between the germline ends. The CDR3 length is 14 residues. Germline CDR1 and CDR2: SGHVS and FQNEAQ. CDR3 sequence reads: CASSFQGQGTEAFF. The CDR3, as DNA: TGTGCCAGCAGCTTTCAGGGTCAAGGCACTGAAGCTTTCTTT.

This chain joins TRBV2 and TRBJ2-7; TRBD1 matches 7 bases. Germline CDR1 reads SNHLY; CDR2 reads FYNNEI. The CDR3 covers 14 residues. With V trimmed by 6 bases and J by 2 bases, 7 bases remained unmatched. CDR3 residues: CASRITGVAYEQYF. The CDR3 DNA is TGTGCCAGCAGGATCACAGGGGTAGCCTACGAGCAGTACTTC.